The subject of this entry is one T cell receptor (beta chain). Its antigen is unidentified. This sample was taken from a study of response to subunit inactivated influenza vaccine. Germline V lookup: CDR1 SGHTA, CDR2 FQGNSA. This CDR3 spans 16 amino acids. V gave up 5 bases and J gave up 2 bases; unmatched junction bases: 9. TCRdb re-analysed the RT-PCR reads in MiXCR, keeping a single row per CDR3 protein. The profile shows 610,000 or so distinct CDR3 sequences, 13% to 15% of them singletons. Study-wide points: The authors suggested that few new T cells are recruited per seasonal influenza vaccination.

The receptor's source is a man over 45 who received an inactivated influenza vaccine. Sequenced material: PBMCs from blood, taken roughly 12 days after vaccination. J is TRBJ1-1 and V is TRBV7-2; 9 bases agree with TRBD1. The CDR3 sequence: CASSTGTGPFNTEAFF. The CDR3 DNA reads as TGTGCCAGCAGCACCGGGACAGGGCCTTTCAACACTGAAGCTTTCTTT.